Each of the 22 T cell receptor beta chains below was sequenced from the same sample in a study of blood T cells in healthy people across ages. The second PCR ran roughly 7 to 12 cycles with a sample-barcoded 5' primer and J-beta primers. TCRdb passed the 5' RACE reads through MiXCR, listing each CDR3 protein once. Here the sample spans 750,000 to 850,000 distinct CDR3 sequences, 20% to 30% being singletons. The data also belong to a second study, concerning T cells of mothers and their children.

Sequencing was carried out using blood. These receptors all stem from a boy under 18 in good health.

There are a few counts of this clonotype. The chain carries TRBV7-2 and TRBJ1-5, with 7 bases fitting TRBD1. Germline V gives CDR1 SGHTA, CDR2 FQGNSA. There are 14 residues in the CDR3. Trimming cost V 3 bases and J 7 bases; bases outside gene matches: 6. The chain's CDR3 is CASSFSGGGQPQHF. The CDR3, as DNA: TGTGCCAGCAGCTTTTCAGGGGGTGGGCAGCCCCAGCATTTT.

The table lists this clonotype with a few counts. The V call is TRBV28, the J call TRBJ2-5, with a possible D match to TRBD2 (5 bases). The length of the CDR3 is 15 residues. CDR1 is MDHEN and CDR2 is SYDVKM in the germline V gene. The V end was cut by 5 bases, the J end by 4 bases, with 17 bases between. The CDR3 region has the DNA TGTGCCAGCAGTGGTGGGAGCTTGGGGTTAGAGACCCAGTACTTC. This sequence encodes CASSGGSLGLETQYF.

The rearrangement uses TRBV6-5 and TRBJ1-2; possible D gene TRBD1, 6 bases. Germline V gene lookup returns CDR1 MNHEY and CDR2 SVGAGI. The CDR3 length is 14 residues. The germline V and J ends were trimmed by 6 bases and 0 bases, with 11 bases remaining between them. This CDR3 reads CASRLTGTNYGYTF. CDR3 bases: TGTGCCAGCAGGCTTACAGGGACTAACTATGGCTACACCTTC.

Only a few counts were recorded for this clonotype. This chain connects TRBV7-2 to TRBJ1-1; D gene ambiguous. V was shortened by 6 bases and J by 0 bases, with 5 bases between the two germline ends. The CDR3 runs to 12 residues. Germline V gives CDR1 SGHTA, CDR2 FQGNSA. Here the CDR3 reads CASSWVNTEAFF. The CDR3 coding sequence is TGTGCCAGCAGTTGGGTGAACACTGAAGCTTTCTTT.

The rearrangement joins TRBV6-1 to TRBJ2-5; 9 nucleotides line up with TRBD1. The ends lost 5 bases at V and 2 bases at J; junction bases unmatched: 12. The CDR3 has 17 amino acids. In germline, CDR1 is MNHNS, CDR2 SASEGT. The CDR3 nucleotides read TGTGCCAGCAGTATGACCGTTCCCGGGACAGGGCAAGAGACCCAGTACTTC. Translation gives CASSMTVPGTGQETQYF.

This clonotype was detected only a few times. The CDR3 reads CASSPSVGTASYEQYF. The CDR3, as DNA: TGTGCCAGCTCACCGTCGGTGGGGACAGCTTCCTACGAGCAGTACTTC. The V call is TRBV18, the J call TRBJ2-5; 7 nucleotides align to TRBD1. The closer fit of TRBJ2-7 to the DNA end suggests the J call may be wrong. The CDR3 consists of 16 residues. CDR1 is KGHSH and CDR2 is LQKENI in the germline V gene.

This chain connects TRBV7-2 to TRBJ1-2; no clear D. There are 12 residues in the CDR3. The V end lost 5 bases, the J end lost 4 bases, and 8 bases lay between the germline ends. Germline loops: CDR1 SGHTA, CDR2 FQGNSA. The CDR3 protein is CASSLGFYGYTF. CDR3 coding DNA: TGTGCCAGCAGCCTCGGCTTCTATGGCTACACCTTC.

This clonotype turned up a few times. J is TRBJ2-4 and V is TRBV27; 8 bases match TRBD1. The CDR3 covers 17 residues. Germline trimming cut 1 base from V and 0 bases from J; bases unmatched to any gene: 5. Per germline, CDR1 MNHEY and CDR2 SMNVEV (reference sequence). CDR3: CASSLWATGAAKNIQYF. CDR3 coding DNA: TGTGCCAGCAGTTTATGGGCGACAGGGGCAGCCAAAAACATTCAGTACTTC.

This CDR3 is CASSPVGGYEQYF. The CDR3 DNA sequence: TGTGCCAGCAGCCCCGTCGGGGGTTACGAGCAGTACTTC. This chain connects TRBV18 to TRBJ2-7; D perhaps matches TRBD2 (6 bases). From germline, CDR1 is KGHSH and CDR2 LQKENI. CDR3 length: 13 residues. Trimming removed 8 bases at V and 4 bases at J, with 15 bases between.

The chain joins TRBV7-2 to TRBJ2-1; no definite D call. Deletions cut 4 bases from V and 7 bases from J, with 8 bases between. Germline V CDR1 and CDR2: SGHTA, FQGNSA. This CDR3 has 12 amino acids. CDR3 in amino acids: CASSSYGNEQFF. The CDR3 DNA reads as TGTGCCAGCAGCTCATATGGGAATGAGCAGTTCTTC.

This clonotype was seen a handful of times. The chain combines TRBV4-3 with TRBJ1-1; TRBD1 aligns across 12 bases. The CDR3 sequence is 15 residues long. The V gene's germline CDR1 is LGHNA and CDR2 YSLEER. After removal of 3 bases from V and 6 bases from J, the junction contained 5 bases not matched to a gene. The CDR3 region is CASSQGDRGLSEAFF. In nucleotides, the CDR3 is TGCGCCAGCAGCCAGGGGGACAGGGGGCTTTCTGAAGCTTTCTTT.

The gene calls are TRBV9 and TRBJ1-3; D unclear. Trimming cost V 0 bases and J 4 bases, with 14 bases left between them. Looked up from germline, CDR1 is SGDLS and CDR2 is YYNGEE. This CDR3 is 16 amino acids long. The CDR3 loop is CASSVEDGKWGNTIYF. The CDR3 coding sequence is TGTGCCAGCAGCGTAGAAGATGGGAAATGGGGAAACACCATATATTTT.

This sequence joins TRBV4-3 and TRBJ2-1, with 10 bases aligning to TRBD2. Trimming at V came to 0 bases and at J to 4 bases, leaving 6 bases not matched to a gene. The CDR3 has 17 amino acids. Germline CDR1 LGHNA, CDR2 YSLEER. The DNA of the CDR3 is TGCGCCAGCAGCCAAGATGAGGGACTAGCGAAGTACAATGAGCAGTTCTTC. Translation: CASSQDEGLAKYNEQFF.

CDR3 sequence (DNA): TGCGCCAGCAGCCAAGGGGTCTTGGGATACGAGCAGTACTTC. This encodes CASSQGVLGYEQYF. The genes are TRBV4-3 and TRBJ2-7; D uncertain. The CDR3 totals 14 residues. V was clipped by 1 base and J by 4 bases, with 11 bases between them. Germline V CDR1 and CDR2: LGHNA, YSLEER.

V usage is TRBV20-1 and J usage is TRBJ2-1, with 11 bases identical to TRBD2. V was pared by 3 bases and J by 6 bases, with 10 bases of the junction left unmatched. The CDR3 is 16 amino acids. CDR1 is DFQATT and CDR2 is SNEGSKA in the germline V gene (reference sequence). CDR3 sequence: CSARALLAGASNEQFF. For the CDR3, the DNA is TGCAGTGCTAGGGCCCTACTAGCGGGGGCTAGCAATGAGCAGTTCTTC.

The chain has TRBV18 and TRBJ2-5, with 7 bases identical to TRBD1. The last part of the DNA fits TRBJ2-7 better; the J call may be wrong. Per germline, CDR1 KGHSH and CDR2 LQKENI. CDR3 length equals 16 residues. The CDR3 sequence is CASSPTGTASSYEQYF. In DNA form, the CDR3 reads TGTGCCAGCTCACCAACCGGGACAGCCTCGTCATACGAGCAGTACTTC.

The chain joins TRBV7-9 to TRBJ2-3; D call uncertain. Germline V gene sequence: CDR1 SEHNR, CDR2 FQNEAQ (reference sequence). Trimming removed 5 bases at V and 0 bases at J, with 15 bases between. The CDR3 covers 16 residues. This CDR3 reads CASSPDASISTDTQYF. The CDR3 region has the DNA TGTGCCAGCAGCCCCGATGCTAGTATTAGCACAGATACGCAGTATTTT.

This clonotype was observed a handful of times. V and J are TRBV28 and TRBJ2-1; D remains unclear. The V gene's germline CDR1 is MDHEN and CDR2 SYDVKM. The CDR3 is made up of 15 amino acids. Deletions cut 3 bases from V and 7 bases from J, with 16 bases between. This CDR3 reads CASSLMGFVGNEQFF. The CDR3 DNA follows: TGTGCCAGCAGTTTGATGGGGTTCGTAGGTAATGAGCAGTTCTTC.

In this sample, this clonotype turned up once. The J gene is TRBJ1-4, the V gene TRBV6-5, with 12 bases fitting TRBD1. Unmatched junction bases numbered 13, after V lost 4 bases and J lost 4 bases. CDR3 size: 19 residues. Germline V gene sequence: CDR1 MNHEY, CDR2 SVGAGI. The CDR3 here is CASSSTLGDRGQVNEKLFF. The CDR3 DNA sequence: TGTGCCAGCAGTTCTACGCTCGGGGACAGGGGGCAGGTTAATGAAAAACTGTTTTTT.

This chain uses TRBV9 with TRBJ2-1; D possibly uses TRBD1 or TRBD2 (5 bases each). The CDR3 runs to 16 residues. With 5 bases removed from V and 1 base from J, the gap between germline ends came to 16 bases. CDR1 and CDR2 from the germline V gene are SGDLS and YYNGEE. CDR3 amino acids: CASSSPLGPSYNEQFF. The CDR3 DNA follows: TGTGCCAGCAGTTCCCCTCTGGGACCGTCCTACAATGAGCAGTTCTTC. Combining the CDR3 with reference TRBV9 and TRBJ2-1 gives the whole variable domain DSGVTQTPKHLITATGQRVTLRCSPRSGDLSVYWYQQSLDQGLQFLIQYYNGEERAKGNILERFSAQQFPDLHSELNLSSLELGDSALYFCASSSPLGPSYNEQFFGPGTRLTVL.

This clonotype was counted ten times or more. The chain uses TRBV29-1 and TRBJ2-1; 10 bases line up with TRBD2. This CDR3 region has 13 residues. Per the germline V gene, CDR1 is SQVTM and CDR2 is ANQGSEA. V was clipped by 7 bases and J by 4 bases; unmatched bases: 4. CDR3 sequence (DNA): TGCAGCGGAGAGCGGGGGGGGTACAATGAGCAGTTCTTC. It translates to CSGERGGYNEQFF.

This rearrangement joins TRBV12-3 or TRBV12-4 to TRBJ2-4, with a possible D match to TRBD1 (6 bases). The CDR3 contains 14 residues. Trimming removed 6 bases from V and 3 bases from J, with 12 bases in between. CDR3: CASSSDSIKNIQYF. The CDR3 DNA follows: TGTGCCAGCAGCTCGGACAGCATCAAAAACATTCAGTACTTC.